This T cell receptor beta chain was captured in a study of OX40 agonist ivuxolimab in advanced cancers. V was trimmed by 6 bases and J by 0 bases, leaving 17 bases between them. The CDR3 extends over 16 amino acids. The germline gives CDR1 SGHAT, CDR2 FQNNGV. Method: immunoSEQ multiplex PCR; TCRdb's copy keeps in-frame clones and lacks some. The repertoire consists of 20,000 to 30,000 clones, with around 79% occurring once and the leading ten covering 10% to 15%. The receptor was derived from an adult with an advanced solid tumor such as melanoma, head and neck, liver or kidney cancer. Sequencing used CD4+ or CD8+ T cells sorted from blood, obtained in a trial of the OX40 agonist ivuxolimab. The chain joins TRBV11-2 to TRBJ1-2; D is perhaps TRBD1 (5 bases). Here the CDR3 reads CASSSRTTPTNYGYTF. The DNA for the CDR3 is TGTGCCAGCAGTTCTAGGACAACCCCCACTAACTATGGCTACACCTTC. Using reference TRBV11-2 and TRBJ1-2 for the parts outside the CDR3, the full variable domain is EAGVAQSPRYKIIEKRQSVAFWCNPISGHATLYWYQQILGQGPKLLIQFQNNGVVDDSQLPKDRFSAERLKGVDSTLKIQPAKLEDSAVYLCASSSRTTPTNYGYTFGSGTRLTVV.